This TCR beta chain came from a study of blood T cell repertoires in COVID-19. In the study overall: The study drew acute and convalescent COVID-19 samples from the United States, Italy and Spain. PBMCs, B-cell-depleted T cells, or T cells provided the cDNA or gDNA that made up the material.

This clone was seen a few times. In the original workflow: Cell counts per sample came from amplifying reference gene primers. Measured with immunoSEQ multiplex PCR; TCRdb has only the in-frame clones, and not every one. Clonal size and the V and J genes are those of that table, whereas D and trimming came from the DNA. Of roughly 120,000 clones listed, about 85% were seen once; the top ten hold 7.7%. V lost 4 bases to trimming and J lost 0 bases, with 13 bases between them. This CDR3 has 15 residues. Germline V lookup: CDR1 MGHRA, CDR2 YSYEKL. Sample: peripheral blood. This receptor was taken from a human donor in a cohort sampled during active COVID-19. V gene TRBV4-1 combines with J gene TRBJ2-7, with D possibly being TRBD2 (6 bases). The CDR3 DNA is TGCGCCAGCAGCCTGGGGGAGGCCAGCTCCTACGAGCAGTACTTC. This encodes CASSLGEASSYEQYF.